This T cell receptor (beta chain) was recorded in a study of identical twins. Study-wide results and limits: Out-of-frame beta sequences exhibited a weaker degree of excess twin sharing. Conclusions rested on cross-sectional statistics rather than following the same donors.

This clonotype was counted many times. Antigen: not known. cDNA molecules carried unique molecular identifiers, and template switching added a universal primer site. TCRdb re-derived calls from the 5' RACE reads in MiXCR, one entry per CDR3 protein. The data show 300,000 to 400,000 distinct CDR3 sequences, with 9% to 10% seen just once and roughly 8.7% held by the top ten. This TCR was recovered from a woman in her fifties or sixties in good health. Sequencing input: naive T cells sorted from blood.

The CDR3 is CASSQRQGGNEKLFF. CDR3 DNA: TGCGCCAGCAGCCAACGACAGGGGGGGAATGAAAAACTGTTTTTT. The chain employs TRBV4-1 and TRBJ1-4; 9 nucleotides align to TRBD1. Germline lookup yields CDR1 MGHRA and CDR2 YSYEKL. V dropped 2 bases and J dropped 5; count of bases not matched to a gene: 3. CDR3 length equals 15 residues.